These 25 T cell receptor beta chains were all obtained from the same sample, sequenced in a study of radiotherapy plus CTLA-4 blockade in lung cancer. Method: immunoSEQ multiplex PCR; TCRdb's copy keeps in-frame clones and lacks some. The sample has approximately 76,000 clones; 78% are singletons. The source material was peripheral blood, sampled from a patient treated with radiotherapy plus ipilimumab. The receptors were sampled from a human donor with non-small cell lung cancer who had a partial response to radiotherapy plus ipilimumab. Some clones in this sample may be carry-over from other donors' samples.

The genes are TRBV6-5 and TRBJ1-2, with D tentatively TRBD1 (6 bases). The CDR3 spans 13 residues. The V end was cut by 10 bases, the J end by 6 bases, with 18 bases between. Per the germline V gene, CDR1 is MNHEY and CDR2 is SVGAGI. The CDR3 is CATQNRDFDGYTF. As DNA, the CDR3 is TGTGCCACCCAGAACAGGGATTTTGATGGCTACACCTTC.

The J gene is TRBJ1-2, the V gene TRBV6-1; 7 bases match TRBD1. V gave up 5 bases and J gave up 10 bases; unmatched junction bases: 7. The CDR3 sequence is 12 residues long. Germline assignment: CDR1 MNHNS and CDR2 SASEGT. CDR3 protein: CASSSRQGYYTF. The CDR3 nucleotides read TGTGCCAGCAGTTCCAGACAGGGTTACTACACCTTC.

V and J are TRBV7-2 and TRBJ1-5; D is unclear. This CDR3 is 12 amino acids long. V was pared by 5 bases and J by 3 bases, with 5 bases between. Per the germline V gene, CDR1 is SGHTA and CDR2 is FQGNSA. Written as DNA, the CDR3 is TGTGCCAGCAGCCCCTCCAATCAGCCCCAGCATTTT. This sequence encodes CASSPSNQPQHF.

This chain joins TRBV9 and TRBJ2-7, with TRBD1 identical over 7 bases. The CDR3 spans 15 residues. V gave up 0 bases and J gave up 6 bases; unmatched junction bases: 9. Germline CDR1 and CDR2: SGDLS and YYNGEE. CDR3 in amino acids: CASSVETRGGGEQYF. CDR3 DNA: TGTGCCAGCAGCGTAGAGACCCGAGGGGGCGGCGAGCAGTACTTC.

This clone was picked up a small number of times. V usage is TRBV4-3 and J usage is TRBJ2-7; 8 positions agree with TRBD2. The germline V gene has CDR1 LGHNA and CDR2 YSLEER. The V segment lost 2 bases and the J segment 4 bases; nucleotides outside the gene matches: 7. The CDR3 spans 15 residues. DNA for the CDR3: TGCGCCAGCAGCCAACGTGTAGCGGGGAGGTACGAGCAGTACTTC. Protein sequence: CASSQRVAGRYEQYF.

This chain links TRBV6-1 with TRBJ2-1; tentatively, D is TRBD1 (5 bases). The CDR3 sequence is 15 residues long. Between the trimmed V and J ends, which lost 6 bases and 0 bases, there was a span of 12 bases. CDR1 MNHNS and CDR2 SASEGT come from the germline V gene. DNA for the CDR3: TGTGCCAGCAGACCCCAGGGAAGCTCCTACAATGAGCAGTTCTTC. This sequence encodes CASRPQGSSYNEQFF.

The chain recombines TRBV4-1 with TRBJ2-3, with D perhaps matching TRBD1 (6 bases). The CDR3 length is 14 residues. CDR1 is MGHRA and CDR2 is YSYEKL in the germline V gene. Trimming cost V 1 base and J 9 bases, with 14 bases left between them. CDR3 protein: CASSQVGQGLTQYF. The CDR3 DNA follows: TGCGCCAGCAGCCAAGTTGGGCAGGGGTTGACGCAGTATTTT.

The chain carries TRBV7-8 and TRBJ1-5, with a tentative D call TRBD1 (5 bases). Germline V gene sequence: CDR1 SGHVS, CDR2 FQNEAQ. The CDR3 runs 15 residues. Trimming cost V 7 bases and J 1 base, with 14 bases left between them. The CDR3 coding sequence is TGTGCCAGCAAGCCAGAGACAGCCAGCAATCAGCCCCAGCATTTT. It encodes CASKPETASNQPQHF.

The rearrangement uses TRBV11-2 and TRBJ2-3; unclear D gene. Trimming removed 6 bases from V and 4 bases from J, with 5 bases in between. Germline-derived CDR1 and CDR2 are SGHAT and FQNNGV. The CDR3 is made up of 11 amino acids. The DNA for the CDR3 is TGTGCCAGCAGTTCATCAGATACGCAGTATTTT. This sequence encodes CASSSSDTQYF.

V is TRBV5-1 and J is TRBJ1-6; D possibly corresponds to TRBD1 (6 bases). From germline, CDR1 is SGHRS and CDR2 YFSETQ. V was trimmed by 0 bases and J by 7 bases, leaving 8 bases between them. The CDR3 is 14 amino acids. CDR3 protein: CASSLETGNSPLHF. In DNA form, the CDR3 reads TGCGCCAGCAGCTTGGAGACAGGCAATTCACCCCTCCACTTT.

The genes are TRBV27 and TRBJ1-1, with D perhaps matching TRBD1 (5 bases). The V end lost 2 bases, the J end lost 6 bases, and 10 bases lay between the germline ends. This CDR3 is 13 amino acids long. Per germline, CDR1 MNHEY and CDR2 SMNVEV (reference sequence). The CDR3 nucleotides are TGTGCCAGCAGTTTAAAGGGGATCCCTGAAGCTTTCTTT. Translated: CASSLKGIPEAFF.

The chain carries TRBV6-5 and TRBJ2-5; D is unresolved. TRBJ2-7 matches the DNA end more closely, so the J call is doubtful. This CDR3 is built from 15 residues. CDR1 is MNHEY and CDR2 is SVGAGI in the germline V gene. CDR3 loop: CASSYASSVKYEQYF. CDR3 nucleotide sequence: TGTGCCAGCAGTTACGCTAGTTCGGTTAAGTACGAGCAGTACTTC.

The V and J genes are TRBV7-2 and TRBJ1-1, with unresolved D. V was cut by 0 bases and J by 4 bases, with 12 bases left in between. CDR3 length: 15 residues. Germline V CDR1 and CDR2: SGHTA, FQGNSA. The CDR3 DNA sequence: TGTGCCAGCAGCTTAGCTGGAATCGGAGCCACTGAAGCTTTCTTT. This translates into CASSLAGIGATEAFF.

This clone was seen a handful of times. The V and J genes are TRBV28 and TRBJ1-1; no reliable D call. Per germline, CDR1 MDHEN and CDR2 SYDVKM. The CDR3 extends over 12 amino acids. The ends were cut back, 10 bases at V and 7 bases at J, with 16 bases in the middle. CDR3 amino acids: CATCGDSGEAFF. The DNA for the CDR3 is TGTGCCACCTGCGGGGATTCGGGTGAAGCTTTCTTT.

V and J are TRBV28 and TRBJ1-3; D unresolved. The V gene's germline CDR1 is MDHEN and CDR2 SYDVKM. The CDR3 is 17 residues long. Trimming stripped 2 bases from V and 4 bases from J, with 18 bases between. CDR3 region: CASSLIGGHRVGNTIYF. The DNA of the CDR3 is TGTGCCAGCAGTTTAATCGGTGGGCACCGAGTGGGAAACACCATATATTTT.

The V and J genes are TRBV6-5 and TRBJ2-5; TRBD1 is a possible D gene (6 bases). The V end was cut by 0 bases, the J end by 7 bases, with 15 bases between. CDR1 is MNHEY and CDR2 is SVGAGI in the germline V gene. This CDR3 contains 15 residues. In DNA form, the CDR3 reads TGTGCCAGCAGTTACTCGTTCGGAACAGGGTGGACCCAGTACTTC. This sequence encodes CASSYSFGTGWTQYF.

V usage is TRBV29-1 and J usage is TRBJ2-7, with 8 bases identical to TRBD2. The CDR3 covers 13 residues. V gave up 3 bases and J gave up 2 bases; unmatched junction bases: 3. Germline CDR1 and CDR2: SQVTM and ANQGSEA. CDR3 in amino acids: CSVDAGGPYEQYF. The CDR3 DNA sequence: TGCAGCGTTGACGCGGGGGGCCCCTACGAGCAGTACTTC.

The chain employs TRBV7-9 and TRBJ1-3; 9 positions match TRBD1. CDR3 length equals 15 residues. Trimming removed 3 bases from V and 2 bases from J; junction bases left unmatched: 2. CDR1 and CDR2 from the germline V gene are SEHNR and FQNEAQ (reference sequence). Here the CDR3 DNA reads TGTGCCAGCAGCTTCACAGGGGGCGCTGGAAACACCATATATTTT. Amino acids: CASSFTGGAGNTIYF.

The chain carries TRBV7-8 and TRBJ1-6; perhaps TRBD1 as D (5 bases). This CDR3 has 17 residues. Trimming pared 0 bases from V and 3 bases from J, leaving 12 bases between. Germline V gene lookup returns CDR1 SGHVS and CDR2 FQNEAQ. CDR3 in amino acids: CASSLAGGIDYNSPLHF. The CDR3 coding sequence is TGTGCCAGCAGCTTAGCGGGGGGAATCGACTATAATTCACCCCTCCACTTT.

CDR3 coding DNA: TGCGCCAGCAGTGAGGACAGGGAAGCCCAGCCCCAGCATTTT. This sequence encodes CASSEDREAQPQHF. The V and J genes are TRBV10-2 and TRBJ1-5, with 7 bases identical to TRBD1. From germline, CDR1 is WSHSY and CDR2 SAAADI. The CDR3 contains 14 residues. V trimming: 2 bases; J trimming: 7 bases; junction bases outside the gene matches: 5.

This rearrangement joins TRBV6-1 to TRBJ2-7, with 7 nucleotides matching TRBD1. Germline V gene lookup returns CDR1 MNHNS and CDR2 SASEGT. This CDR3 is built from 13 residues. The V segment lost 5 bases and the J segment 4 bases; nucleotides outside the gene matches: 5. CDR3 nucleotide sequence: TGTGCCAGCAGTCGGGACAGTCCGTACGAGCAGTACTTC. Amino acids: CASSRDSPYEQYF.

The J gene is TRBJ2-2, the V gene TRBV4-2, with D maybe TRBD2 (6 bases). This CDR3 is 16 amino acids long. Germline values: CDR1 LGHNA, CDR2 YNFKEQ. Between the trimmed V and J ends, which lost 6 bases and 3 bases, there was a span of 17 bases. CDR3 sequence (DNA): TGTGCCAGCAGTCCCGACCTGCGGGGAGACACCGGGGAGCTGTTTTTT. Protein sequence: CASSPDLRGDTGELFF.

The J gene is TRBJ2-3, the V gene TRBV30; maybe TRBD2 (6 bases). This CDR3 has 15 residues. The ends were cut back, 7 bases at V and 8 bases at J, with 25 bases in the middle. Germline assignment: CDR1 GTSNPN and CDR2 SVGIG (reference sequence). In DNA form, the CDR3 reads TGTGCCTCGGGCCAGACAGCGGGCAGAAGGGGTACGCAGTATTTT. Translation gives CASGQTAGRRGTQYF.

This rearrangement joins TRBV7-8 to TRBJ1-5; D is uncertain. Trimming removed 10 bases at V and 0 bases at J, with 4 bases between. This CDR3 contains 11 residues. From germline, CDR1 is SGHVS and CDR2 FQNEAQ. CDR3 residues: CANYSNQPQHF. The CDR3 DNA sequence: TGTGCCAACTATAGCAATCAGCCCCAGCATTTT. Full variable domain (missing parts from reference TRBV7-8 and TRBJ1-5): GAGVSQSPRYKVAKRGQDVALRCDPISGHVSLFWYQQALGQGPEFLTYFQNEAQLDKSGLPSDRFFAERPEGSVSTLKIQRTQQEDSAVYLCANYSNQPQHFGDGTRLSIL.

This chain connects TRBV11-3 to TRBJ2-1, with 7 nucleotides matching TRBD1. CDR1 and CDR2 (germline): SGHNT, YENEEA. Unmatched junction bases numbered 6, after V lost 5 bases and J lost 5 bases. The CDR3 extends over 14 amino acids. CDR3 sequence reads: CASSPGTANNEQFF. For the CDR3, the DNA is TGTGCCAGCAGCCCGGGGACAGCCAACAATGAGCAGTTCTTC.